This entry is about one T cell receptor (beta chain). Its binding antigen is unknown. Per-nucleotide qualities are absent, and no much larger clonotype sits a single base away. The sample is drawn from a study of technical replicates of blood from several donors (dated by TCRdb to about 2017). The library came from the immunoSEQ multiplex PCR assay. TCRdb stores this immuneACCESS table with in-frame sequences only. Part of the clones is absent; in the studies checked, under half of the shortfall reflects unresolved V genes, and no reason is known for the rest. This sample comprises about 73,000 clones, 90% to 95% of them detected only once. The ten largest make up roughly 4.5% of the sample. The V and J ends are trimmed by 0 bases and 4 bases, leaving 16 bases between them. Including the terminal cysteine and phenylalanine, the CDR3 comprises 17 residues. Left in the record is the CDR3 DNA by itself, 51 bases read in frame from the first base. From the germline V gene (reference sequence), CDR1 is LNHNV and CDR2 is YYDKDF.

Rearrangement joined TRBV15 to TRBJ1-3; D gene: possibly TRBD1, on 5 matching bases. The TCR was taken from a human donor in good health. Some clones in this sample may be carry-over from other donors' samples. The sample comprised PBMCs. The DNA is TGTGCCACCAGCAGAGATTTCCCCGGGGGGTCCGGAAACACCATATATTTT. Its product reads: CATSRDFPGGSGNTIYF.